A selection of T cell receptor beta chains follows, all from one sample in a study of cytomegalovirus exposure and HLA in healthy donors. Assay: immunoSEQ multiplex PCR; the TCRdb copy retains only in-frame clones and omits some. The sample table includes tens of thousands of clones. The sample was PBMCs. Source of these receptors: a man aged 50-59 years in good health and CMV-seronegative. CDR3s leave out the opening cysteine and the closing phenylalanine or tryptophan.

V,CDR3
TRBV29-1,SYIGGNSDNEQF
TRBV6-1,ASSAETGDFTDTQY
TRBV30,AWSVGLAKNIQY
TRBV5-1,ASSSLGGTYEQY
TRBV4-3,ASGRDLNEKLF
TRBV29-1,SVVRSLTYEQY
TRBV7-2,ASSLIGGAGGQETQY
TRBV28,ASSFWETGNTIY
TRBV18,ASSPPAGDSYEQY
TRBV4-2,ASSSTGQIEETQY
TRBV5-6,ASSAKGQGETEAF
TRBV28,ASSQAGSTDTQY
TRBV6-5,ASLGQGTEQY
TRBV6-6,ASSQTRPALNEQF
TRBV4-2,ASSQVTGNTEAF
TRBV6-1,ASSEVGSTYGYT
TRBV11-2,ASSLYSGRGRRGTGELF
TRBV7-9,ASSPSGTEAF
TRBV4-2,ASSQETGARYGYT
TRBV5-1,ASSLGQDNSPLH
TRBV6-1,ASRAGTSLYNEQF
TRBV5-6,ASSAKGDRSHQPQH
TRBV9,ASSVGTGSSYEQY
TRBV19,ASSSKRGTSSTDTQY
TRBV9,ASSSGTEPYGYT
TRBV15,ATSRVEQGAYEQY
TRBV6-5,ASSYSEGVDEQY
TRBV4-2,ASSQGTESY